The 28 T cell receptor beta chains given below trace back to one sample, sequenced in a study of OX40 agonist ivuxolimab in advanced cancers. Some clones are missing from TCRdb's copy, which holds only in-frame ones; the method was immunoSEQ multiplex PCR. Among around 57,000 clones listed, more than 70% were seen once. The material was CD4+ or CD8+ T cells sorted from blood, obtained in a trial of the OX40 agonist ivuxolimab. The receptors shown here come from an adult with an advanced solid tumor such as melanoma, head and neck, liver or kidney cancer.

The chain couples TRBV5-1 to TRBJ2-5; tentative D call: TRBD1 (6 bases). The CDR3 spans 14 residues. V lost 5 bases and J lost 1, with 12 bases in between. In germline, CDR1 is SGHRS, CDR2 YFSETQ. CDR3 sequence reads: CASRGDTAQETQYF. DNA for the CDR3: TGCGCCAGCAGGGGGGACACCGCCCAAGAGACCCAGTACTTC.

The CDR3 bases are TGTGCCAGCAGTTCCACAGATACGCAGTATTTT. The encoded protein is CASSSTDTQYF. The rearrangement links TRBV6-5 to TRBJ2-3; D not resolved. This CDR3 is built from 11 residues. V was cut by 4 bases and J by 2 bases, with 1 base left in between. Germline CDR1 and CDR2: MNHEY and SVGAGI.

The chain has TRBV15 and TRBJ2-7; 8 positions agree with TRBD1. V was pared by 0 bases and J by 2 bases, with 3 bases of the junction left unmatched. The germline gives CDR1 LNHNV, CDR2 YYDKDF (reference sequence). The CDR3 spans 15 residues. The CDR3 bases are TGTGCCACCAGCAGAGAGGTACAGGGGGCCTACGAGCAGTACTTC. Translating it yields CATSREVQGAYEQYF.

The rearrangement links TRBV30 to TRBJ2-2, with 8 nucleotides matching TRBD2. In germline, CDR1 is GTSNPN, CDR2 SVGIG (reference sequence). With V trimmed by 2 bases and J by 5 bases, 4 bases remained unmatched. The CDR3 runs 14 residues. DNA for the CDR3: TGTGCCTGGAGTAGACTAGCGACGACCGGGGAGCTGTTTTTT. It specifies CAWSRLATTGELFF.

The chain links TRBV6-5 to TRBJ2-1; D is tentatively TRBD1 or TRBD2 (5 bases each). Germline CDR1 and CDR2: MNHEY and SVGAGI. With 4 bases removed from V and 4 bases from J, the gap between germline ends came to 14 bases. The CDR3 is 15 amino acids. The CDR3 sequence: CASSSLRGQYNEQFF. The CDR3 DNA reads TGTGCCAGCAGTTCCCTCCGGGGCCAGTACAATGAGCAGTTCTTC.

J is TRBJ2-7 and V is TRBV9, with D perhaps matching TRBD2 (6 bases). The V gene lost 3 bases and the J gene lost 2 bases, with 12 bases spanning the gap. Germline values: CDR1 SGDLS, CDR2 YYNGEE. The CDR3 is made up of 14 amino acids. CDR3 residues: CASSGGLSAYEQYF. The CDR3 DNA reads TGTGCCAGCAGCGGGGGACTTTCCGCCTACGAGCAGTACTTC.

The genes are TRBV7-3 and TRBJ2-2, with D possibly matching TRBD2 (5 bases). Germline V gene data show CDR1 as SGHTA and CDR2 as FQGTGA. CDR3 length equals 15 residues. Trimming left V 0 bases short and J 6 bases short, with 11 bases between. The CDR3 sequence is CASSLTGETAGELFF. The CDR3 nucleotides read TGTGCCAGCAGCTTAACTGGGGAGACGGCCGGGGAGCTGTTTTTT.

The V call is TRBV25-1, the J call TRBJ1-2; 8 bases match TRBD1. V lost 7 bases, J lost 3 bases, and 7 bases stayed unmatched. Germline-derived CDR1 and CDR2 are MGHDK and SYGVNS. The CDR3 extends over 14 amino acids. As DNA, the CDR3 is TGTGCCAGCAACCCCAGGGGGCTGGACTATGGCTACACCTTC. Translated, it gives CASNPRGLDYGYTF.

This rearrangement joins TRBV6-6 to TRBJ2-1; D is uncertain. With 2 bases removed from V and 6 bases from J, the gap between germline ends came to 11 bases. Germline V gene sequence: CDR1 MNHNY, CDR2 SVGAGI (reference sequence). The length of the CDR3 is 14 residues. This CDR3 is CASSYRPLTNEQFF. DNA for the CDR3: TGTGCCAGCAGTTACCGACCCTTAACCAATGAGCAGTTCTTC.

The chain recombines TRBV7-2 with TRBJ2-7; possible D gene TRBD2, 5 bases. CDR3 length: 12 amino acids. Germline V gene lookup returns CDR1 SGHTA and CDR2 FQGNSA. With 3 bases removed from V and 7 bases from J, the gap between germline ends came to 10 bases. The CDR3 loop reads CASSFPGGEQYF. As DNA, the CDR3 is TGTGCCAGCAGCTTCCCCGGAGGTGAGCAGTACTTC.

Details on this clone: At one of its ends the junction is not consistent with the germline gene, which may arise from a read error. V usage is TRBV6-6 and J usage is TRBJ1-2; D not resolved. Germline CDR1 and CDR2: MNHNY and SVGAGI (reference sequence). The CDR3 is 13 amino acids. The CDR3 loop reads CASSYSSEVPPLF. The CDR3 DNA reads TGTGCCAGCAGTTACTCGTCCGAAGTTCCGCCCTTATTC.

The chain has TRBV11-2 and TRBJ2-1; 12 bases match TRBD2. With V trimmed by 9 bases and J by 1 base, 7 bases remained unmatched. Germline values: CDR1 SGHAT, CDR2 FQNNGV. The CDR3 sequence is 16 residues long. CDR3 in amino acids: CASTGLAGHSYNEQFF. For the CDR3, the DNA is TGTGCCAGTACGGGACTAGCGGGCCATTCCTACAATGAGCAGTTCTTC.

The CDR3 loop reads CASSRQGDFNGYTF. CDR3 nucleotide sequence: TGTGCCAGCAGCCGACAGGGGGATTTCAATGGCTACACCTTC. The chain employs TRBV6-5 and TRBJ1-2; 9 nucleotides line up with TRBD1. There are 14 residues in the CDR3. With V trimmed by 6 bases and J by 6 bases, 8 bases remained unmatched. Looked up from germline, CDR1 is MNHEY and CDR2 is SVGAGI.

The chain recombines TRBV29-1 with TRBJ2-5; D perhaps matches TRBD1 (5 bases). This CDR3 is built from 12 residues. Trimming pared 4 bases from V and 9 bases from J, leaving 15 bases between. CDR1 SQVTM and CDR2 ANQGSEA come from the germline V gene. The CDR3 loop reads CSVGLGLRAQYF. CDR3 bases: TGCAGCGTTGGATTGGGTCTCAGGGCCCAGTACTTC.

This clone occurred a few times. The chain carries TRBV28 and TRBJ2-3; D is ambiguous. Trimming removed 11 bases at V and 3 bases at J, with 21 bases between. The length of the CDR3 is 15 residues. The germline CDR1 and CDR2 sequences are MDHEN and SYDVKM. The CDR3 DNA reads TGTGCCGTGAATGACGGCGGCACCGAAACAGATACGCAGTATTTT. As protein: CAVNDGGTETDTQYF.

This clone was seen a handful of times. The V and J genes are TRBV5-5 and TRBJ2-1; weak D call: TRBD2 (5 bases). CDR1 SGHKS and CDR2 YYEKEE come from the germline V gene (reference sequence). The CDR3 sequence is 16 residues long. Trimming left V 0 bases short and J 9 bases short, with 19 bases between. The CDR3 DNA follows: TGTGCCAGCAGCTTGGATCAGGAGGCCGTCGTGGGTGAGCAGTTCTTC. Translating it yields CASSLDQEAVVGEQFF.

V is TRBV11-2 and J is TRBJ1-2; D remains ambiguous. Germline V gene data show CDR1 as SGHAT and CDR2 as FQNNGV. CDR3 length: 13 amino acids. The V and J ends lost 5 bases and 2 bases respectively, with 9 bases between them. CDR3 coding DNA: TGTGCCAGCAGCACCGACATGAACTATGGCTACACCTTC. Translating it yields CASSTDMNYGYTF.

This clone was picked up a small number of times. The chain employs TRBV19 and TRBJ1-5; the D is unclear. The CDR3 extends over 15 amino acids. Trimming took 3 bases from V and 2 from J, leaving 11 bases between them. Germline values: CDR1 LNHDA, CDR2 SQIVND (reference sequence). The DNA of the CDR3 is TGTGCCAGTAGTATGTCTCCTAGTGGCAATCAGCCCCAGCATTTT. Translating gives CASSMSPSGNQPQHF.

CDR3: CAISEANSGRVGHGELFF. The CDR3 DNA is TGTGCCATCAGTGAAGCGAATAGCGGGAGGGTAGGGCACGGGGAGCTGTTTTTT. V gene TRBV10-3 combines with J gene TRBJ2-2, with 11 bases matching TRBD2. This CDR3 has 18 amino acids. V was clipped by 3 bases and J by 7 bases; unmatched bases: 13. Germline V gene data show CDR1 as ENHRY and CDR2 as SYGVKD.

The rearrangement links TRBV25-1 to TRBJ1-3; D is unclear. V was pared by 0 bases and J by 0 bases, with 6 bases between. The CDR3 is 15 residues long. The germline V gene has CDR1 MGHDK and CDR2 SYGVNS. DNA for the CDR3: TGTGCCAGCAGTGAATATGCAGGCTCTGGAAACACCATATATTTT. Amino acids: CASSEYAGSGNTIYF.

The chain is built from TRBV10-1 and TRBJ1-6; D is ambiguous. The V gene's germline CDR1 is WNHNN and CDR2 SYGVQD (reference sequence). The CDR3 has 15 amino acids. V lost 7 bases and J lost 7, with 17 bases in between. The CDR3 nucleotides are TGCGCCAGCACTCCGGCGGGAGAAGGGAATTCACCCCTCCACTTT. Its translation: CASTPAGEGNSPLHF.

The sample holds a few counts of this clone. Other DNA sequences in this specimen translate into the identical CDR3. V and J are TRBV30 and TRBJ1-2; D unresolved. This CDR3 has 13 amino acids. In germline, CDR1 is GTSNPN, CDR2 SVGIG (reference sequence). V lost 0 bases to trimming and J lost 8 bases, with 13 bases between them. The CDR3 DNA follows: TGTGCCTGGAGTGTAGATGTCGGCGGGGGCTACACCTTC. Translation: CAWSVDVGGGYTF.

This clone came up a few times. The chain combines TRBV11-2 with TRBJ2-2; D unresolved. CDR1 is SGHAT and CDR2 is FQNNGV in the germline V gene. The CDR3 loop spans 15 amino acids. The V gene lost 3 bases and the J gene lost 1 base, with 9 bases spanning the gap. The CDR3 region is CASSFFGKNTGELFF. CDR3 nucleotides: TGTGCCAGCAGCTTTTTCGGAAAGAACACCGGGGAGCTGTTTTTT.

The rearrangement uses TRBV4-2 and TRBJ1-3, with D possibly matching TRBD1 (5 bases). V was shortened by 0 bases and J by 4 bases, with 13 bases between the two germline ends. Germline V gene sequence: CDR1 LGHNA, CDR2 YNFKEQ. The CDR3 runs 16 residues. The CDR3: CASSQDQRAGGNTIYF. CDR3 bases: TGTGCCAGCAGCCAAGATCAACGGGCAGGGGGAAACACCATATATTTT.

The chain recombines TRBV5-1 with TRBJ2-2, with D possibly matching TRBD2 (5 bases). This CDR3 region has 15 residues. Trimming removed 8 bases at V and 5 bases at J, with 19 bases between. The germline CDR1 and CDR2 sequences are SGHRS and YFSETQ. CDR3 amino acids: CASRESGSGTGELFF. The CDR3 DNA follows: TGCGCCAGTCGGGAAAGCGGATCTGGAACCGGGGAGCTGTTTTTT.

V and J are TRBV6-1 and TRBJ1-2, with 11 bases matching TRBD1. Germline-derived CDR1 and CDR2 are MNHNS and SASEGT. The CDR3 is made up of 17 amino acids. V shed 3 bases and J 7 bases; nucleotides not matched to a gene: 13. The CDR3 loop reads CASSETGTGGFVGGYTF. The CDR3 region has the DNA TGTGCCAGCAGTGAGACCGGGACAGGGGGATTTGTCGGTGGCTACACCTTC.

The V call is TRBV19, the J call TRBJ1-5; D possibly corresponds to TRBD1 (5 bases). The CDR3 extends over 16 amino acids. Germline V gives CDR1 LNHDA, CDR2 SQIVND (reference sequence). V gave up 4 bases and J gave up 0 bases, with 13 bases separating them. The CDR3 coding sequence is TGTGCCAGTAGTACCCGACAGATCGATAGCAATCAGCCCCAGCATTTT. Amino acids: CASSTRQIDSNQPQHF.

This rearrangement joins TRBV11-3 to TRBJ1-1; perhaps TRBD1 as D (5 bases). This CDR3 has 14 amino acids. Germline-derived CDR1 and CDR2 are SGHNT and YENEEA. Trimming left V 3 bases short and J 3 bases short, with 11 bases between. The CDR3 region is CASSLTGGDTEAFF. Written as DNA, the CDR3 is TGTGCCAGCAGCTTGACTGGAGGGGACACTGAAGCTTTCTTT.